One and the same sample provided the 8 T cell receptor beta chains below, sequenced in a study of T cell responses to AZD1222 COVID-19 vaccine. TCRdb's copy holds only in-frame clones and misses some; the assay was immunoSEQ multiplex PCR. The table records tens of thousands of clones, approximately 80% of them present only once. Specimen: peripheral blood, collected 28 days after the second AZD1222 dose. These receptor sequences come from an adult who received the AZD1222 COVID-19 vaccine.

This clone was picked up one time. Written as DNA, the CDR3 is TGTGCCAGCAGCGAACAACCTATGGGGAATAATTCACCCCTCCACTTT. It codes for CASSEQPMGNNSPLHF. The gene calls are TRBV7-3 and TRBJ1-6; unclear D gene. This CDR3 spans 16 amino acids. V dropped 5 bases and J dropped 5 bases, with 16 bases sitting between them. CDR1 and CDR2 (germline): SGHTA, FQGTGA.

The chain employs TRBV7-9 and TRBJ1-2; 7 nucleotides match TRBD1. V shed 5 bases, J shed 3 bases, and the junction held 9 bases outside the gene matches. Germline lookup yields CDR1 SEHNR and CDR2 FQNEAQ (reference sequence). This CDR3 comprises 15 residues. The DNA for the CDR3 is TGTGCCAGCAGCCCCCAAGGACAGGACTACTATGGCTACACCTTC. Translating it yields CASSPQGQDYYGYTF.

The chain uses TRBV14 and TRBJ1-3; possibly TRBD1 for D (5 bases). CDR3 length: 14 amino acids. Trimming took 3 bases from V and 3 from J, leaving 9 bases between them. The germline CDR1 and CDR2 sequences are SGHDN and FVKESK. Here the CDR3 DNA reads TGTGCCAGCAGCCACCGGGGCAGTGGAAACACCATATATTTT. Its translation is CASSHRGSGNTIYF.

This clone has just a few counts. The CDR3 sequence: CASIRDRYNSPLHF. The CDR3 DNA sequence: TGTGCCAGCATCAGGGACCGTTATAATTCACCCCTCCACTTT. The V call is TRBV6-5, the J call TRBJ1-6, with D perhaps TRBD1 (5 bases). This CDR3 region has 14 residues. Germline CDR1 reads MNHEY; CDR2 reads SVGAGI. Trimming removed 7 bases from V and 4 bases from J, with 11 bases in between.

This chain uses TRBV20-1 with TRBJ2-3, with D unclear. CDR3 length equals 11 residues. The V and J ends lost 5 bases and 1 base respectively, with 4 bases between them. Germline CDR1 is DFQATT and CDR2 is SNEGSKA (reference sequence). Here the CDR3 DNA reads TGCAGTGCTGCCCGCACAGATACGCAGTATTTT. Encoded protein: CSAARTDTQYF.

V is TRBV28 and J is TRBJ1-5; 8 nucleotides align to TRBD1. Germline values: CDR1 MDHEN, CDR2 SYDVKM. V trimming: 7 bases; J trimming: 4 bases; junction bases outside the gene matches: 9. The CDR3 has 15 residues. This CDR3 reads CASNLGQGLNQPQHF. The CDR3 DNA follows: TGTGCCAGCAACCTAGGACAGGGCCTGAATCAGCCCCAGCATTTT.

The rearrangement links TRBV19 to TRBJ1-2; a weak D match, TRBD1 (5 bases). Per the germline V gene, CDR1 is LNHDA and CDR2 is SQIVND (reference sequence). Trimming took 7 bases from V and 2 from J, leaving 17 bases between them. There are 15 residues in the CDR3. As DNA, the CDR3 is TGTGCCAGTACTTACTCGGGGCGCGCAAACTATGGCTACACCTTC. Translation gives CASTYSGRANYGYTF.

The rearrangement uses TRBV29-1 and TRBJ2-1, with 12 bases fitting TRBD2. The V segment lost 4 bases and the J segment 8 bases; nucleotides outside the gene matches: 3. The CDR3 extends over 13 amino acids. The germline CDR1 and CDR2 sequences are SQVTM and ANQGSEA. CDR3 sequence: CSVGLAGAHEQFF. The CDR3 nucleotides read TGCAGCGTTGGACTAGCGGGAGCCCATGAGCAGTTCTTC.